The sample holds many counts of the clone carrying this TCR beta chain. Its antigen is as yet unknown. This entry is derived from a study of spatial heterogeneity in lung cancer. On the study more broadly: Raw sequencing reads included, on average, more than eight appearances of each unique TCR and UMI combination.

Germline V gives CDR1 MNHEY, CDR2 SMNVEV (reference sequence). The CDR3 contains 17 residues. The V gene end was trimmed by 6 bases and the J gene end by 0 bases; junction bases not matched to a gene: 10. As for time point: sample taken at primary tumor resection. Material for sequencing was whole RNA from tumor, nontumor lung or frozen PBMC, left unsorted. General study points: One measure, the expanded intratumoral alpha and beta TCR count, tracked tumor mutation counts. Coverage was estimated at about 7.2% of tumor T cells for alpha chains and 13% for beta chains.

TCRdb re-derived calls from the 5' RACE reads in MiXCR, one entry per CDR3 protein. The sample records 20,000 to 25,000 distinct CDR3 sequences, 8.8% being singletons. Sequencing was performed on lung tumor tissue, taken at surgery. This receptor was obtained from a male donor with early-stage non-small cell lung cancer. The chain recombines TRBV27 with TRBJ2-5; 10 bases match TRBD2. The CDR3 DNA follows: TGTGCCAGCAGGATCGGGCCTAGCGGGGGCCACCAAGAGACCCAGTACTTC. It encodes CASRIGPSGGHQETQYF.